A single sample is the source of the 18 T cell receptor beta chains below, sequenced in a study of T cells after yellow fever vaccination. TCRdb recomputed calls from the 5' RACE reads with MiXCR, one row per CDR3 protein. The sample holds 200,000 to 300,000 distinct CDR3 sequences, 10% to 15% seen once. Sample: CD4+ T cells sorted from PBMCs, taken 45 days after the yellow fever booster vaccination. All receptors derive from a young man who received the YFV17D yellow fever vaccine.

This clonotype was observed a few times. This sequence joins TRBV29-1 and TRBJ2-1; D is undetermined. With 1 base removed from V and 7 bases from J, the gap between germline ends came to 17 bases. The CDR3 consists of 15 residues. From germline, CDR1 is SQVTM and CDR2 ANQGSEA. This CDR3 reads CSVEGGRPSGNEQFF. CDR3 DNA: TGCAGCGTTGAAGGGGGTCGGCCTTCTGGGAATGAGCAGTTCTTC.

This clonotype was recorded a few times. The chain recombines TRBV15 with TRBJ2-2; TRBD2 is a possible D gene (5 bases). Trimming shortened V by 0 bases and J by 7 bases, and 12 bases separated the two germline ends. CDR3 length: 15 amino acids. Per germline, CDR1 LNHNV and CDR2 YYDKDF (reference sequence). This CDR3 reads CATSRDRTRLGELFF. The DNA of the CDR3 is TGTGCCACCAGCAGAGATCGGACTCGGCTCGGGGAGCTGTTTTTT.

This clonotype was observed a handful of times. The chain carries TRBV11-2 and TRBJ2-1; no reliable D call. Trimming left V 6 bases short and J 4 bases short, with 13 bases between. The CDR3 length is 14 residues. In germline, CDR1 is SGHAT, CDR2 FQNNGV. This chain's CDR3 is CASRSSRIYNEQFF. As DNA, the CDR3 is TGTGCCAGCAGAAGTTCTAGGATTTACAATGAGCAGTTCTTC.

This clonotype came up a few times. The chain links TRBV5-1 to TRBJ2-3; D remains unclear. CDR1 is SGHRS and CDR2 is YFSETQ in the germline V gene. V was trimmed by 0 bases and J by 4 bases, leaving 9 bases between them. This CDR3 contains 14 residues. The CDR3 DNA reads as TGCGCCAGCAGCTTGGAGCCTAGAGCAGATACGCAGTATTTT. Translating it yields CASSLEPRADTQYF.

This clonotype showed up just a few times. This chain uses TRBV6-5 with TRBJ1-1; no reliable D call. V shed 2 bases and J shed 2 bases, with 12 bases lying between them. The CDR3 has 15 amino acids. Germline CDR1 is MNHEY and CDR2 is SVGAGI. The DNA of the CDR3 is TGTGCCAGCAGTTACGGTCGAAGTGGCAACACTGAAGCTTTCTTT. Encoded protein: CASSYGRSGNTEAFF.

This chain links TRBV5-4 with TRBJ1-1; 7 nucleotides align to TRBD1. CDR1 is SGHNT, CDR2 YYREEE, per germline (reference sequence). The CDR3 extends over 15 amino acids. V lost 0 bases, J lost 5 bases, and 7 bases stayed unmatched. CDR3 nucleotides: TGTGCCAGCAGCTTGGGGACAGGCGGAGGGACTGAAGCTTTCTTT. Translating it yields CASSLGTGGGTEAFF.

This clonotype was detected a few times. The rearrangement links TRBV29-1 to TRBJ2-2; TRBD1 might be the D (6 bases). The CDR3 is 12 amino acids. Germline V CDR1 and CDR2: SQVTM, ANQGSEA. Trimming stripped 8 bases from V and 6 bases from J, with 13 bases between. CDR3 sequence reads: CSTYRAPGELFF. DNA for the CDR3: TGCAGCACCTACAGGGCCCCCGGGGAGCTGTTTTTT.

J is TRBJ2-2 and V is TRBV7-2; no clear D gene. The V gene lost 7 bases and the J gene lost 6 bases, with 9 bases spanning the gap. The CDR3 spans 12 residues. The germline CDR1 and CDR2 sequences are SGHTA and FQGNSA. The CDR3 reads CASNAGAGELFF. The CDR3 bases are TGTGCCAGCAACGCCGGCGCCGGGGAGCTGTTTTTT. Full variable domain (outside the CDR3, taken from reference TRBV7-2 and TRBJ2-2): GAGVSQSPSNKVTEKGKDVELRCDPISGHTALYWYRQSLGQGLEFLIYFQGNSAPDKSGLPSDRFSAERTGGSVSTLTIQRTQQEDSAVYLCASNAGAGELFFGEGSRLTVL.

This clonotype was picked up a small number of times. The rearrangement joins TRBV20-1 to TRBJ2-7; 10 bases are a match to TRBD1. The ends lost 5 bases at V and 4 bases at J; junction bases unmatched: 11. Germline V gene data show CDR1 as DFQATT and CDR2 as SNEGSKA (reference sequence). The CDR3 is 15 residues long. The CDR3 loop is CSAYLRDRGLYEQYF. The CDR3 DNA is TGCAGTGCTTACCTACGGGACAGGGGTTTATACGAGCAGTACTTC.

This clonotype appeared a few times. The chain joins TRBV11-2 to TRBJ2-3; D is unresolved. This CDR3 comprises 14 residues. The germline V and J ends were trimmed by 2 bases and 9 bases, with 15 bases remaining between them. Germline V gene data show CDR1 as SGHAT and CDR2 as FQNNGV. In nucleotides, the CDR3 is TGTGCCAGCAGCTTAAACCCCCCGCCCGCGACGCAGTATTTT. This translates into CASSLNPPPATQYF.

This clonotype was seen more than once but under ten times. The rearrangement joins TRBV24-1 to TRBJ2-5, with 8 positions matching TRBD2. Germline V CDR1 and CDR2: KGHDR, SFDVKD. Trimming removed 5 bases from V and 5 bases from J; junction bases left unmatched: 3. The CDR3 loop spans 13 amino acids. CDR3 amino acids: CATSGGGGETQYF. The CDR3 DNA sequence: TGTGCCACCAGTGGTGGCGGGGGGGAGACCCAGTACTTC.

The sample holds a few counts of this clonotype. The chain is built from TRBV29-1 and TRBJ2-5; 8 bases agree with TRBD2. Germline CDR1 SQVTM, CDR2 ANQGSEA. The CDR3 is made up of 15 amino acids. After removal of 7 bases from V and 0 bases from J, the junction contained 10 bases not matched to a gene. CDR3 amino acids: CSALAGSWYQETQYF. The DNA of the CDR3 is TGCAGCGCCTTAGCGGGATCGTGGTACCAAGAGACCCAGTACTTC. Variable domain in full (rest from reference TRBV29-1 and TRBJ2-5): SAVISQKPSRDICQRGTSLTIQCQVDSQVTMMFWYRQQPGQSLTLIATANQGSEATYESGFVIDKFPISRPNLTFSTLTVSNMSPEDSSIYLCSALAGSWYQETQYFGPGTRLLVL.

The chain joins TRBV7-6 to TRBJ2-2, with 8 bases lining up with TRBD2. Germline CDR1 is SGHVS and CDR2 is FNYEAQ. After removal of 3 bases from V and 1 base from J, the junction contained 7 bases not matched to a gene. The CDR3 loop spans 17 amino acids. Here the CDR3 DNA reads TGTGCCAGCAGCTTTTTTGTAGCGGGACTGAACACCGGGGAGCTGTTTTTT. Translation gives CASSFFVAGLNTGELFF.

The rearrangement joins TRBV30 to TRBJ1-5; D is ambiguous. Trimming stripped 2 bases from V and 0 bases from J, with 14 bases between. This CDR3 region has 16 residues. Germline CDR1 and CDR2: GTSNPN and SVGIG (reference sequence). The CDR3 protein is CAWSFPGLLSNQPQHF. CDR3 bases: TGTGCCTGGAGTTTCCCGGGTCTCCTTAGCAATCAGCCCCAGCATTTT.

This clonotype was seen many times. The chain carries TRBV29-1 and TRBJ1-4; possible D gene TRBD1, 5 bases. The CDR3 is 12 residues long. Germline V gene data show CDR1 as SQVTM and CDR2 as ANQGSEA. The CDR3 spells CSGRGGNEKLFF. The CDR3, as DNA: TGCAGTGGAAGGGGCGGGAATGAAAAACTGTTTTTT.

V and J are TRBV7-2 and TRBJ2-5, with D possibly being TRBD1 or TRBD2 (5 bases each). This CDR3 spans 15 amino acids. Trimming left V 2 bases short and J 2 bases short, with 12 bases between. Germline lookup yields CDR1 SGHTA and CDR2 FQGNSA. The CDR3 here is CASSLSGGKQETQYF. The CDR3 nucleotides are TGTGCCAGCAGCTTAAGTGGGGGAAAACAAGAGACCCAGTACTTC.

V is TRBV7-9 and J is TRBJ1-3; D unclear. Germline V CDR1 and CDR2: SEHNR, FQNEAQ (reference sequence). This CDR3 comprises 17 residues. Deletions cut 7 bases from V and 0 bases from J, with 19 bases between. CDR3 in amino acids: CASNPPFGRSSGNTIYF. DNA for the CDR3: TGTGCCAGCAACCCACCCTTCGGACGCAGCTCTGGAAACACCATATATTTT.

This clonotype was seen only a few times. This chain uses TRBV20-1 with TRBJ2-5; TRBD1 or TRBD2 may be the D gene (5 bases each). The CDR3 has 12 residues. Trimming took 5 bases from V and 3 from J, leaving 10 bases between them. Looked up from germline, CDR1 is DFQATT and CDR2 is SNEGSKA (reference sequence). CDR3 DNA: TGCAGTGCTCACCGGGACGAAGAGACCCAGTACTTC. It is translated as CSAHRDEETQYF.